This TCR beta chain came from a study of Ad26.COV2.S vaccination and SARS-CoV-2 variants. Overall study findings and caveats: An underestimation of total T cell responses may have resulted from the TCR breadth and depth analyses. Vaccine recipients posted higher spike-specific TCR breadth than their placebo counterparts. Breadth of non-spike TCRs did not differ between vaccinees and placebo recipients.

Treatment in this sample: 19 received Ad26.COV2.S at low or high dose, single or two shots; roughly 5 received placebo; per-sample allocation not given. Day 63 after the first vaccine or placebo injection was the time point for sampling. Vaccine was an Ad26 vector expressing Wuhan-strain SARS-CoV-2 spike. Turning to this clone: The antigen remains unidentified.

Method: immunoSEQ multiplex PCR; TCRdb's copy keeps in-frame clones and lacks some. Here the sample spans more than 300,000 clones, about 89% being singletons. The CDR3 spans 14 residues. V was pared by 4 bases and J by 4 bases, with 11 bases between. Germline CDR1 and CDR2: SGHRS and YFSETQ. The receptor was derived from a person between 18 and 65 years old who received the Ad26.COV2.S COVID-19 vaccine or a placebo. The material was peripheral blood, obtained in a trial of Ad26.COV2.S vaccine versus placebo. V usage is TRBV5-1 and J usage is TRBJ2-2, with D possibly matching TRBD1 (5 bases). CDR3 DNA: TGCGCCAGCAGCATGCAGGGTGGCACCGGGGAGCTGTTTTTT. Its translation: CASSMQGGTGELFF.